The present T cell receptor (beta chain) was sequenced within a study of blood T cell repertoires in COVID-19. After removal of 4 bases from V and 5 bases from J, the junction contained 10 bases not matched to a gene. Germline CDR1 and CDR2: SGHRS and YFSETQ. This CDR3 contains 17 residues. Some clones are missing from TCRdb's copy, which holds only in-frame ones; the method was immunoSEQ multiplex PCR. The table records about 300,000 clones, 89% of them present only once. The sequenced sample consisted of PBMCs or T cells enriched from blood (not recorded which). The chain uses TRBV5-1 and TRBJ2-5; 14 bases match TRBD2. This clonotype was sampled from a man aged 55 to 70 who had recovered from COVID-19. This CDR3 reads CASSVPGTSGSGETQYF. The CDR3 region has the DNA TGCGCCAGCAGCGTACCCGGGACTAGCGGGAGTGGCGAGACCCAGTACTTC. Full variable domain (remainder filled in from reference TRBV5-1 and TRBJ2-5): KAGVTQTPRYLIKTRGQQVTLSCSPISGHRSVSWYQQTPGQGLQFLFEYFSETQRNKGNFPGRFSGRQFSNSRSEMNVSTLELGDSALYLCASSVPGTSGSGETQYFGPGTRLLVL.